The 8 T cell receptor beta chains below were found in one sample sequenced in a study of blood T cell repertoires in COVID-19. Method: immunoSEQ multiplex PCR; TCRdb's copy keeps in-frame clones and lacks some. There are about 160,000 clones in the sample; 80% to 95% occur only once, and roughly 1.9% lies in the top ten. What was sequenced was peripheral blood. The receptors originated from a woman in her sixties with COVID-19, enrolled during active disease.

The J gene is TRBJ1-2, the V gene TRBV5-6; weak D call: TRBD1 (5 bases). Germline lookup yields CDR1 SGHDT and CDR2 YYEEEE. V dropped 0 bases and J dropped 3 bases, with 12 bases sitting between them. This CDR3 region has 15 residues. Here the CDR3 reads CASSLAARVDYGYTF. CDR3 DNA: TGTGCCAGCAGCTTGGCCGCCAGGGTCGACTATGGCTACACCTTC.

The rearrangement uses TRBV14 and TRBJ1-3; 7 positions match TRBD1. The CDR3 runs 15 residues. After removal of 5 bases from V and 7 bases from J, the junction contained 11 bases not matched to a gene. CDR1 and CDR2 from the germline V gene are SGHDN and FVKESK. The CDR3 DNA is TGTGCCAGCAGCGACAGGGCTGGAACGGGTAACACCATATATTTT. It yields the protein CASSDRAGTGNTIYF. The full variable domain, in which reference TRBV14 and TRBJ1-3 provide the parts outside the CDR3, is EAGVTQFPSHSVIEKGQTVTLRCDPISGHDNLYWYRRVMGKEIKFLLHFVKESKQDESGMPNNRFLAERTGGTYSTLKVQPAELEDSGVYFCASSDRAGTGNTIYFGEGSWLTVV.

The CDR3 sequence is CASSLGDRWVVDTEAFF. CDR3 nucleotide sequence: TGTGCCAGCAGCTTAGGTGACAGGTGGGTGGTGGACACTGAAGCTTTCTTT. The rearrangement joins TRBV7-8 to TRBJ1-1; a possible D gene is TRBD1 (6 bases). Germline CDR1 is SGHVS and CDR2 is FQNEAQ. V was pared by 1 base and J by 3 bases, with 18 bases between. The CDR3 is 17 amino acids.

The chain has TRBV4-2 and TRBJ1-3, with a tentative D call TRBD1 (5 bases). With 4 bases removed from V and 4 bases from J, the gap between germline ends came to 14 bases. The CDR3 is 15 amino acids. CDR1 LGHNA and CDR2 YNFKEQ come from the germline V gene. The CDR3 loop is CASSPSGGTGNTIYF. CDR3 in DNA: TGTGCCAGCAGCCCTAGCGGAGGGACCGGAAACACCATATATTTT.

The V call is TRBV6-2 or TRBV6-3, the J call TRBJ1-2, with 9 positions matching TRBD1. Germline V gene sequence: CDR1 MNHEY, CDR2 SVGEGT. The CDR3 consists of 14 residues. V was clipped by 0 bases and J by 6 bases; unmatched bases: 2. The CDR3 bases are TGTGCCAGCAGTTACTCGGGACAGGGTAATGGCTACACCTTC. It encodes CASSYSGQGNGYTF.

The chain couples TRBV19 to TRBJ1-1; 10 bases map to TRBD1. CDR3 size: 13 residues. V was clipped by 6 bases and J by 11 bases; unmatched bases: 9. Germline assignment: CDR1 LNHDA and CDR2 SQIVND (reference sequence). The CDR3 region has the DNA TGTGCCAGTAGCCTGACAGGGGGCGGAGGGGCTTTCTTT. It yields the protein CASSLTGGGGAFF.

The sample holds one count of this clone. The chain has TRBV19 and TRBJ1-4; 7 nucleotides line up with TRBD1. The germline V gene encodes CDR1 LNHDA and CDR2 SQIVND (reference sequence). This CDR3 contains 14 residues. V shed 7 bases and J 6 bases; nucleotides not matched to a gene: 8. For the CDR3, the DNA is TGTGCCAGTACTCCGGGACAGACTCATGAAAAACTGTTTTTT. This gives the protein CASTPGQTHEKLFF.

The chain employs TRBV27 and TRBJ1-1; the D gene is possibly TRBD1 (5 bases). V lost 2 bases to trimming and J lost 2 bases, with 9 bases between them. The CDR3 runs 14 residues. Germline V gene data show CDR1 as MNHEY and CDR2 as SMNVEV (reference sequence). CDR3 coding DNA: TGTGCCAGCAGTTTAGGGGGGGGAAACACTGAAGCTTTCTTT. Amino acids: CASSLGGGNTEAFF.